This T cell receptor beta chain was captured in a study of blood T cell repertoires in COVID-19. Per the study methods: Counts of nucleated cells, estimated from reference gene primer amplification, were obtained. Sequencing used immunoSEQ multiplex PCR; TCRdb keeps in-frame clones, though not all of them. Clonal size and the V and J genes are those of that table, whereas D and trimming came from the DNA. Altogether a few hundred thousand clones are present, 87% being singletons, with the ten largest covering 1% to 1.5%. There are a few counts of this clone. Germline CDR1 LGHNA, CDR2 YSLEER. V was pared by 4 bases and J by 2 bases, with 10 bases of the junction left unmatched. The CDR3 contains 16 residues.

The sample comprised PBMCs or T cells enriched from blood (not recorded which). This chain connects TRBV4-3 to TRBJ1-2, with 7 bases matching TRBD1. This TCR came from a man under 40 who had recovered from COVID-19. CDR3 in amino acids: CASSPGPGTDNYGYTF. DNA of the CDR3: TGCGCCAGCAGCCCGGGCCCCGGGACAGACAACTATGGCTACACCTTC.